These 10 T cell receptor beta chains were sequenced from one sample in a study of T cell changes during pregnancy in multiple sclerosis. Clones were read by immunoSEQ multiplex PCR, and TCRdb kept only the in-frame ones, dropping some. Of about 75,000 clones listed, 75% to 95% are singletons. The input for sequencing was CD4+ T cells from peripheral blood mononuclear cells, taken before pregnancy. These receptors all come from a female donor with multiple sclerosis, enrolled in a pregnancy study.

V is TRBV19 and J is TRBJ2-2; 7 bases align to TRBD2. CDR1 LNHDA and CDR2 SQIVND come from the germline V gene (reference sequence). J was trimmed by 7 bases and V by 11 bases; bases with no gene match: 7. This CDR3 is 12 amino acids long. CDR3 sequence reads: CAGQSGNGELFF. The CDR3 region has the DNA TGTGCCGGCCAAAGCGGGAACGGGGAGCTGTTTTTT.

The chain joins TRBV7-2 to TRBJ1-2, with TRBD1 matching over 7 bases. This CDR3 is built from 15 residues. Germline values: CDR1 SGHTA, CDR2 FQGNSA. V shed 0 bases and J 4 bases; nucleotides not matched to a gene: 5. In DNA, the CDR3 is TGTGCCAGCAGCTTAGCGAGACAGGGAGTCTATGGCTACACCTTC. Protein product: CASSLARQGVYGYTF.

Here the CDR3 DNA reads TGTGCCTGGAGTTCGGGGAGTAAAACCTTC. Translating it yields CAWSSGSKTF. The V gene is TRBV30, the J gene TRBJ1-2; D gene uncertain. The CDR3 spans 10 residues. CDR1 GTSNPN and CDR2 SVGIG come from the germline V gene (reference sequence). The V and J ends lost 2 bases and 14 bases respectively, with 12 bases between them.

J is TRBJ2-1 and V is TRBV20-1; no firm D call. CDR1 DFQATT and CDR2 SNEGSKA come from the germline V gene (reference sequence). The ends were cut back, 0 bases at V and 8 bases at J, with 2 bases in the middle. This CDR3 spans 10 amino acids. CDR3 bases: TGCAGTGCTAGAGACTATGAGCAGTTCTTC. This codes for CSARDYEQFF.

The chain is built from TRBV27 and TRBJ2-5; 7 bases agree with TRBD1. Per germline, CDR1 MNHEY and CDR2 SMNVEV (reference sequence). With 2 bases clipped from V and 5 bases from J, the junction kept 20 bases outside the gene matches. The CDR3 totals 19 residues. CDR3 DNA: TGTGCCAGCAGTTTAAGGGCGTTCCCTACAGGGGACCTCAGGGAGACCCAGTACTTC. Protein sequence: CASSLRAFPTGDLRETQYF.

The CDR3 nucleotides are TGCGCCAGCAGCTTGAGCCAGCGGGGTTACACCGGGGAGCTGTTTTTT. It encodes CASSLSQRGYTGELFF. V gene TRBV5-1 combines with J gene TRBJ2-2; 7 bases fit TRBD2. Germline V CDR1 and CDR2: SGHRS, YFSETQ. Germline trimming cut 1 base from V and 3 bases from J; bases unmatched to any gene: 6. The CDR3 extends over 16 amino acids.

The gene calls are TRBV4-3 and TRBJ2-3; 11 nucleotides line up with TRBD1. V trimming: 0 bases; J trimming: 2 bases; junction bases outside the gene matches: 7. This CDR3 region has 18 residues. The germline gives CDR1 LGHNA, CDR2 YSLEER. The CDR3: CASSQDLDRGPFTDTQYF. The CDR3 DNA reads as TGCGCCAGCAGCCAAGATTTGGACAGGGGGCCTTTCACAGATACGCAGTATTTT.

This clone was detected once. The chain couples TRBV5-4 to TRBJ1-2; tentatively, D is TRBD1 (6 bases). This CDR3 is built from 14 residues. Trimming left V 2 bases short and J 2 bases short, with 10 bases between. Germline V gene sequence: CDR1 SGHNT, CDR2 YYREEE (reference sequence). The CDR3 DNA reads as TGTGCCAGCAGCTTAGCAGGGGAAAACTATGGCTACACCTTC. This gives the protein CASSLAGENYGYTF.

The chain recombines TRBV13 with TRBJ2-7, with D possibly matching TRBD1 (7 bases). The CDR3 totals 17 residues. The germline gives CDR1 PRHDT, CDR2 FYEKMQ (reference sequence). The V end was cut by 1 base, the J end by 0 bases, with 16 bases between. Here the CDR3 DNA reads TGTGCCAGCAGCTTAGTGGGACAGCGGGCTAACTCCTACGAGCAGTACTTC. This translates into CASSLVGQRANSYEQYF.

The chain employs TRBV19 and TRBJ2-3, with 7 bases fitting TRBD2. This CDR3 is built from 16 residues. V lost 6 bases to trimming and J lost 2 bases; unmatched junction nucleotides: 11. The germline V gene encodes CDR1 LNHDA and CDR2 SQIVND (reference sequence). CDR3 coding DNA: TGTGCCAGTAGCACCCTAGGAGCGGGGATCACAGATACGCAGTATTTT. The encoded protein is CASSTLGAGITDTQYF.